The rows below give T cell receptor beta chains drawn from one sample of a study of blood T cell repertoires in COVID-19. This table comes from immunoSEQ multiplex PCR, and its TCRdb copy is limited to in-frame clones, with some not included. The sample records about 65,000 clones, around four fifths being singletons. Sequences were obtained from peripheral blood. These TCRs come from a human donor in a cohort sampled during active COVID-19. The CDR3 runs from the conserved cysteine through the conserved F or W. The D gene is left open where the match is weak.

j_call d_call v_call cdr3_nt cdr3_aa
TRBJ2-7 NA TRBV2 TGTGCCACTAAGAAAGAAACAGCTGACTACGAGCAGTACTTC CATKKETADYEQYF
TRBJ2-5 TRBD1 TRBV3-1/TRBV3-2 TGTGCCAGCAGCTTTCGGGACAGGGGGAGGACCCAGTACTTC CASSFRDRGRTQYF
TRBJ1-2 TRBD1 TRBV7-9 TGTGCCAGCAGCTTTTTGGACAGGGGCTATGGCTACACCTTC CASSFLDRGYGYTF
TRBJ1-1 NA TRBV3-1/TRBV3-2 TGTGCCAGCAGCCAAGATTTAGGGGACACTGAAGCTTTCTTT CASSQDLGDTEAFF
TRBJ1-1 NA TRBV5-1 TGCGCCAGCAGCATGCGCCGGGATGCGAACACTGAAGCTTTCTTT CASSMRRDANTEAFF
TRBJ1-2 NA TRBV28 TGTGCCAGCAGCACAAATCGAGGCTACACCTTC CASSTNRGYTF